The 14 T cell receptor beta chains below were found in one sample sequenced in a study of blood T cell repertoires in COVID-19. Profiling relied on immunoSEQ multiplex PCR, and the TCRdb table lists in-frame clones only, not all of them. Among about 400,000 clones listed, over 85% were seen once. Sequenced sample: PBMCs or T cells enriched from blood (not recorded which). Receptor source: a woman aged 25 to 39 who had recovered from COVID-19.

The gene calls are TRBV29-1 and TRBJ1-1; D is ambiguous. Looked up from germline, CDR1 is SQVTM and CDR2 is ANQGSEA. There are 12 residues in the CDR3. The V end was cut by 7 bases, the J end by 2 bases, with 11 bases between. CDR3 in DNA: TGCAGCGCTGGACTACCTAACACTGAAGCTTTCTTT. This gives the protein CSAGLPNTEAFF.

This clone was counted once. The V call is TRBV11-3, the J call TRBJ2-2; 12 nucleotides line up with TRBD2. Germline CDR1 and CDR2: SGHNT and YENEEA. The CDR3 totals 18 residues. J was trimmed by 4 bases and V by 0 bases; bases with no gene match: 6. CDR3 DNA: TGTGCCAGCAGCTTAGACCGACTAGCGGGAGTGTCCACCGGGGAGCTGTTTTTT. Protein sequence: CASSLDRLAGVSTGELFF.

J is TRBJ1-1 and V is TRBV5-4, with TRBD1 identical over 11 bases. The CDR3 runs 16 residues. The germline gives CDR1 SGHNT, CDR2 YYREEE (reference sequence). With V trimmed by 4 bases and J by 3 bases, 8 bases remained unmatched. Here the CDR3 reads CASSRGQGAADTEAFF. The CDR3 coding sequence is TGTGCCAGCAGCCGAGGACAGGGGGCTGCCGACACTGAAGCTTTCTTT.

The CDR3 DNA is TGCGCCAGCAGCCAAGATTGGTTACGGGATAACTATGGCTACACCTTC. Translated: CASSQDWLRDNYGYTF. The chain has TRBV4-3 and TRBJ1-2; no reliable D call. This CDR3 contains 16 residues. Trimming stripped 0 bases from V and 1 base from J, with 12 bases between. Germline lookup yields CDR1 LGHNA and CDR2 YSLEER.

The gene calls are TRBV7-9 and TRBJ1-2, with D perhaps TRBD1 (5 bases). CDR1 and CDR2 (germline): SEHNR, FQNEAQ (reference sequence). The CDR3 sequence is 15 residues long. V lost 2 bases and J 4 bases, leaving 14 bases between the germline ends. Here the CDR3 reads CASSLSGIVLYGYTF. The DNA of the CDR3 is TGTGCCAGCAGCTTATCAGGGATTGTTCTCTATGGCTACACCTTC.

The chain is built from TRBV13 and TRBJ1-1; no clear D. V lost 1 base and J 3 bases, leaving 9 bases between the germline ends. Looked up from germline, CDR1 is PRHDT and CDR2 is FYEKMQ (reference sequence). This CDR3 has 14 amino acids. CDR3 nucleotide sequence: TGTGCCAGCAGCTTAGCCCGAACAGACACTGAAGCTTTCTTT. Translated: CASSLARTDTEAFF. The complete variable domain, with remaining parts taken from reference TRBV13 and TRBJ1-1, reads AAGVIQSPRHLIKEKRETATLKCYPIPRHDTVYWYQQGPGQDPQFLISFYEKMQSDKGSIPDRFSAQQFSDYHSELNMSSLELGDSALYFCASSLARTDTEAFFGQGTRLTVV.

The rearrangement joins TRBV19 to TRBJ1-4, with D maybe TRBD1 (6 bases). CDR3 length equals 13 residues. Germline V gene lookup returns CDR1 LNHDA and CDR2 SQIVND (reference sequence). Trimming shortened V by 6 bases and J by 8 bases, and 13 bases separated the two germline ends. CDR3 in DNA: TGTGCCAGTAGCGCCACAGGGTACGAAAAACTGTTTTTT. Protein sequence: CASSATGYEKLFF.

This chain joins TRBV5-4 and TRBJ2-7; D possibly corresponds to TRBD2 (6 bases). Germline-derived CDR1 and CDR2 are SGHNT and YYREEE (reference sequence). The V end was cut by 1 base, the J end by 6 bases, with 11 bases between. This CDR3 spans 13 amino acids. DNA of the CDR3: TGTGCCAGCAGCTTGACCGGGAGATTCGAGCAGTACTTC. Its protein is CASSLTGRFEQYF.

The table lists this clone with a count of one. The rearrangement uses TRBV28 and TRBJ1-1; D gene unclear. V was cut by 3 bases and J by 3 bases, with 14 bases left in between. The CDR3 has 15 amino acids. From germline, CDR1 is MDHEN and CDR2 SYDVKM. The CDR3 coding sequence is TGTGCCAGCAGTTTTGGGAGCCCGAGGGACACTGAAGCTTTCTTT. This gives the protein CASSFGSPRDTEAFF.

V gene TRBV19 combines with J gene TRBJ1-2; the match to TRBD1 covers 9 bases. The CDR3 runs to 11 residues. The trim removed 8 bases at V and 7 bases at J, leaving 2 bases unmatched. The germline gives CDR1 LNHDA, CDR2 SQIVND (reference sequence). As DNA, the CDR3 is TGTGCCAGTCGGACAGGGGTTGGCTACACCTTC. The encoded protein is CASRTGVGYTF.

CDR3 amino acids: CATSVLPGQYEQFF. The CDR3 DNA reads as TGTGCCACCTCCGTCTTGCCGGGACAATATGAGCAGTTCTTC. The chain links TRBV19 to TRBJ2-1; maybe TRBD1 (6 bases). This CDR3 has 14 residues. Germline V gene sequence: CDR1 LNHDA, CDR2 SQIVND (reference sequence). The V gene lost 10 bases and the J gene lost 8 bases, with 21 bases spanning the gap. Complete variable domain (other parts from reference TRBV19 and TRBJ2-1): DGGITQSPKYLFRKEGQNVTLSCEQNLNHDAMYWYRQDPGQGLRLIYYSQIVNDFQKGDIAEGYSVSREKKESFPLTVTSAQKNPTAFYLCATSVLPGQYEQFFGPGTRLTVL.

The J gene is TRBJ2-7, the V gene TRBV24-1; 10 bases fit TRBD1. CDR1 KGHDR and CDR2 SFDVKD come from the germline V gene. The CDR3 covers 16 residues. V shed 3 bases, J shed 7 bases, and the junction held 11 bases outside the gene matches. CDR3 protein: CATSDEGQGTLAEQYF. CDR3 bases: TGTGCCACCAGTGATGAGGGACAGGGGACACTGGCAGAGCAGTACTTC.

The rearrangement joins TRBV7-9 to TRBJ2-3; D is perhaps TRBD2 (5 bases). Trimming shortened V by 7 bases and J by 2 bases, and 19 bases separated the two germline ends. Germline V gene data show CDR1 as SEHNR and CDR2 as FQNEAQ (reference sequence). The CDR3 length is 16 residues. CDR3 bases: TGTGCCAGCACCTCATTTTCCCTAGCCCACACAGATACGCAGTATTTT. Translation: CASTSFSLAHTDTQYF. Full variable domain (outside the CDR3, taken from reference TRBV7-9 and TRBJ2-3): DTGVSQNPRHKITKRGQNVTFRCDPISEHNRLYWYRQTLGQGPEFLTYFQNEAQLEKSRLLSDRFSAERPKGSFSTLEIQRTEQGDSAMYLCASTSFSLAHTDTQYFGPGTRLTVL.

The chain uses TRBV6-1 and TRBJ1-6, with a tentative D call TRBD1 (5 bases). Germline V lookup: CDR1 MNHNS, CDR2 SASEGT. V was cut by 0 bases and J by 10 bases, with 13 bases left in between. The CDR3 is 15 amino acids. The CDR3 coding sequence is TGTGCCAGCAGTGAAGCCAGCAGGGTGGGGTCACCCCTCCACTTT. This sequence encodes CASSEASRVGSPLHF.